Following are 27 T cell receptor beta chains from one sample sequenced in a study of T cells in Graves' hyperthyroidism and ophthalmopathy. Amplification of TCR beta CDR3 regions was performed using RNA transcripts as template. TCR CDR3 underwent first-round RT-PCR with the HTBI primer set. TCRdb processed the multiplex PCR reads anew with MiXCR; each CDR3 protein has one entry. The table has fewer than 350,000 distinct CDR3 sequences, about 19% seen once; the top ten hold less than 45%. Sequenced sample: blood. These receptors all stem from a man aged 45-60 years with Graves' ophthalmopathy.

In the case of this clonotype: Given a much more abundant clone one base away, this may be a read error. The chain employs TRBV9 and TRBJ1-4, with D perhaps TRBD1 (5 bases). Germline V gene data show CDR1 as SGDLS and CDR2 as YYNGEE. V dropped 4 bases and J dropped 10 bases, with 14 bases sitting between them. This CDR3 comprises 13 residues. The DNA of the CDR3 is TGTGCCAGCAGCCCTCGGGGGGATGGAAAACTGTTTTTT. Its translation is CASSPRGDGKLFF.

This rearrangement joins TRBV18 to TRBJ2-1; the match to TRBD2 covers 7 bases. The germline CDR1 and CDR2 sequences are KGHSH and LQKENI. The trim removed 8 bases at V and 7 bases at J, leaving 14 bases unmatched. This CDR3 region has 15 residues. The CDR3 DNA follows: TGTGCCAGCAGCTTGGACGGGGAGGGGTTGAATGAGCAGTTCTTC. It yields the protein CASSLDGEGLNEQFF.

The rearrangement links TRBV20-1 to TRBJ2-7; 9 bases match TRBD1. The ends lost 5 bases at V and 4 bases at J; junction bases unmatched: 12. This CDR3 spans 15 amino acids. Germline lookup yields CDR1 DFQATT and CDR2 SNEGSKA (reference sequence). CDR3 amino acids: CSAAQPGQGFYEQYF. CDR3 DNA: TGCAGTGCTGCACAGCCGGGACAGGGTTTTTACGAGCAGTACTTC.

This clonotype was counted a few times. The chain carries TRBV6-2 or TRBV6-3 and TRBJ2-1, with TRBD2 as a possible D gene (5 bases). The CDR3 extends over 13 amino acids. CDR1 is MNHEY, CDR2 SVGEGT, per germline. With 8 bases removed from V and 10 bases from J, the gap between germline ends came to 18 bases. The CDR3 protein is CASAVDYMREQFF. The CDR3, as DNA: TGTGCCAGCGCGGTAGACTACATGCGAGAGCAGTTCTTC.

Ten or more counts support this clonotype. This chain joins TRBV18 and TRBJ2-2; 12 bases align to TRBD2. The V gene's germline CDR1 is KGHSH and CDR2 LQKENI. Trimming at V came to 8 bases and at J to 8 bases, leaving 9 bases not matched to a gene. This CDR3 comprises 15 residues. Here the CDR3 DNA reads TGTGCCAGCAGCCCTCTAGCGGGAGGGACTGGGGAGCTGTTTTTT. As protein: CASSPLAGGTGELFF.

The sample holds a few counts of this clonotype. V gene TRBV20-1 combines with J gene TRBJ2-7, with D perhaps matching TRBD1 (6 bases). CDR3 size: 13 residues. Trimming left V 4 bases short and J 6 bases short, with 16 bases between. CDR1 is DFQATT and CDR2 is SNEGSKA in the germline V gene (reference sequence). Written as DNA, the CDR3 is TGCAGTGCTAACCGACAGGCGTCCCTCGAGCAGTACTTC. It is translated as CSANRQASLEQYF.

The rearrangement links TRBV6-1 to TRBJ1-6, with 7 nucleotides matching TRBD1. Germline CDR1 is MNHNS and CDR2 is SASEGT. V lost 6 bases, J lost 1 base, and 3 bases stayed unmatched. The CDR3 loop spans 15 amino acids. The CDR3 spells CASRAGQSYNSPLHF. The CDR3 region has the DNA TGTGCCAGCAGGGCGGGACAGTCCTATAATTCACCCCTCCACTTT.

The CDR3 DNA reads as TGTGCCACCACCTCAACAGGGAGCTCCTACGAGCAGTACTTC. Translating it yields CATTSTGSSYEQYF. J is TRBJ2-7 and V is TRBV6-2 or TRBV6-3, with a possible D match to TRBD1 (6 bases). The CDR3 length is 14 residues. The germline V gene has CDR1 MNHEY and CDR2 SVGEGT. The V and J ends lost 10 bases and 0 bases respectively, with 16 bases between them.

This clonotype was seen many times. This chain links TRBV28 with TRBJ1-5; D gene unclear. The CDR3 length is 14 residues. Germline CDR1 reads MDHEN; CDR2 reads SYDVKM. V dropped 6 bases and J dropped 3 bases, with 12 bases sitting between them. The DNA for the CDR3 is TGTGCCAGCAGAGACGGGATACTCAATCAGCCCCAGCATTTT. It is translated as CASRDGILNQPQHF. Drawing the rest from reference TRBV28 and TRBJ1-5, the complete variable domain is DVKVTQSSRYLVKRTGEKVFLECVQDMDHENMFWYRQDPGLGLRLIYFSYDVKMKEKGDIPEGYSVSREKKERFSLILESASTNQTSMYLCASRDGILNQPQHFGDGTRLSIL.

This clonotype has ten or more counts. The chain is built from TRBV6-1 and TRBJ2-7; D might be TRBD1 (6 bases). Germline V CDR1 and CDR2: MNHNS, SASEGT. V was trimmed by 5 bases and J by 6 bases, leaving 14 bases between them. The CDR3 runs to 13 residues. The CDR3 DNA reads as TGTGCCAGCAGTCCCCGACAGGTTCGCGAGCAGTACTTC. Protein sequence: CASSPRQVREQYF.

The chain carries TRBV3-1 and TRBJ2-3; D perhaps matches TRBD2 (5 bases). Trimming stripped 6 bases from V and 5 bases from J, with 18 bases between. The CDR3 is made up of 15 amino acids. CDR1 LGHDT and CDR2 YNNKEL come from the germline V gene (reference sequence). The CDR3 region is CASRPGSRAGDTQYF. CDR3 sequence (DNA): TGTGCCAGCAGGCCCGGGTCGCGGGCGGGAGATACGCAGTATTTT.

The sample holds a few counts of this clonotype. The chain is built from TRBV14 and TRBJ1-2, with unresolved D. CDR3 length equals 13 residues. Germline CDR1 and CDR2: SGHDN and FVKESK. Deletions cut 0 bases from V and 3 bases from J, with 5 bases between. The CDR3 DNA sequence: TGTGCCAGCAGCCAAGACCAGGACTATGGCTACACCTTC. Translated: CASSQDQDYGYTF.

The V and J genes are TRBV12-3 or TRBV12-4 and TRBJ1-1; 9 nucleotides align to TRBD1. CDR3 length: 16 amino acids. Germline trimming cut 5 bases from V and 6 bases from J; bases unmatched to any gene: 13. CDR3: CASSQQGAPVSSEAFF. The CDR3 DNA sequence: TGTGCCAGCAGTCAACAGGGGGCCCCCGTTAGTTCTGAAGCTTTCTTT.

This rearrangement joins TRBV6-2 or TRBV6-3 to TRBJ2-3; 9 bases match TRBD2. The trim removed 2 bases at V and 6 bases at J, leaving 3 bases unmatched. The CDR3 sequence is 14 residues long. Germline CDR1 and CDR2: MNHEY and SVGEGT. The CDR3 sequence: CASSYGTSSDTQYF. CDR3 coding DNA: TGTGCCAGCAGTTACGGGACTAGCTCTGATACGCAGTATTTT.

V gene TRBV6-5 combines with J gene TRBJ2-7; the D is unclear. Germline V gives CDR1 MNHEY, CDR2 SVGAGI. V was trimmed by 5 bases and J by 6 bases, leaving 17 bases between them. CDR3 length: 14 amino acids. Here the CDR3 reads CASSHLPALGEQYF. The CDR3 region has the DNA TGTGCCAGCAGTCACCTCCCAGCTCTAGGCGAGCAGTACTTC.

The chain joins TRBV5-6 to TRBJ2-3, with 9 bases fitting TRBD1. The germline V gene has CDR1 SGHDT and CDR2 YYEEEE. The V gene end was trimmed by 4 bases and the J gene end by 2 bases; junction bases not matched to a gene: 11. This CDR3 is 17 amino acids long. CDR3 loop: CASSPDKTGGITDTQYF. Here the CDR3 DNA reads TGTGCCAGCAGCCCCGACAAGACAGGGGGTATCACAGATACGCAGTATTTT. Full variable domain (remainder filled in from reference TRBV5-6 and TRBJ2-3): DAGVTQSPTHLIKTRGQQVTLRCSPKSGHDTVSWYQQALGQGPQFIFQYYEEEERQRGNFPDRFSGHQFPNYSSELNVNALLLGDSALYLCASSPDKTGGITDTQYFGPGTRLTVL.

The CDR3 coding sequence is TGTGCCAGTCACAGGGGGACAACCGGGGAGCTGTTTTTT. It codes for CASHRGTTGELFF. The chain joins TRBV25-1 to TRBJ2-2, with TRBD1 matching over 8 bases. The germline V gene encodes CDR1 MGHDK and CDR2 SYGVNS. V was clipped by 9 bases and J by 5 bases; unmatched bases: 5. The CDR3 runs 13 residues.

This clonotype has ten or more counts. The rearrangement joins TRBV30 to TRBJ1-1, with D uncertain. CDR1 GTSNPN and CDR2 SVGIG come from the germline V gene (reference sequence). This CDR3 has 10 amino acids. Trimming shortened V by 8 bases and J by 4 bases, and 8 bases separated the two germline ends. CDR3 amino acids: CASTSTEAFF. The CDR3 DNA reads TGTGCCAGCACTTCCACTGAAGCTTTCTTT.

Written as DNA, the CDR3 is TGCGCCAGCAGCCAAGATGGCAGGTCCGGGGAGCTGTTTTTT. This translates into CASSQDGRSGELFF. The chain links TRBV4-1 to TRBJ2-2; the D is unclear. CDR3 length equals 14 residues. CDR1 is MGHRA, CDR2 YSYEKL, per germline. Trimming removed 0 bases from V and 6 bases from J, with 8 bases in between.

This clonotype was recorded at least ten times. The rearrangement uses TRBV11-2 and TRBJ2-5; D may match TRBD1 or TRBD2 (5 bases each). This CDR3 has 18 amino acids. Per germline, CDR1 SGHAT and CDR2 FQNNGV. Trimming pared 1 base from V and 0 bases from J, leaving 18 bases between. The CDR3 bases are TGTGCCAGCAGCTTAGTTATGTCCGGGACGTCGTACCAAGAGACCCAGTACTTC. The encoded protein is CASSLVMSGTSYQETQYF.

This clonotype appeared many times. V gene TRBV12-3 or TRBV12-4 combines with J gene TRBJ1-5; a possible D gene is TRBD1 (6 bases). V dropped 3 bases and J dropped 0 bases, with 9 bases sitting between them. This CDR3 is built from 15 residues. CDR3 DNA sequence: TGTGCCAGCAGTTTGGGGGGGCCTAGCAATCAGCCCCAGCATTTT. It encodes CASSLGGPSNQPQHF.

J is TRBJ2-2 and V is TRBV27; 9 positions agree with TRBD1. The germline CDR1 and CDR2 sequences are MNHEY and SMNVEV (reference sequence). The CDR3 sequence is 14 residues long. J was trimmed by 7 bases and V by 4 bases; bases with no gene match: 4. CDR3: CASSWGQGLGELFF. The CDR3 DNA reads as TGTGCCAGCAGTTGGGGACAGGGTCTCGGGGAGCTGTTTTTT.

There are many counts of this clonotype. The chain combines TRBV11-2 with TRBJ2-1; TRBD2 is a possible D gene (6 bases). The CDR3 extends over 16 amino acids. Trimming shortened V by 4 bases and J by 4 bases, and 17 bases separated the two germline ends. CDR1 SGHAT and CDR2 FQNNGV come from the germline V gene. CDR3 bases: TGTGCCAGCAGCTCGTACTTGGTAGCGGCATACAATGAGCAGTTCTTC. Protein sequence: CASSSYLVAAYNEQFF.

This clonotype was seen at least ten times. The CDR3 DNA is TGCGCCAGCAGCCTGCTCGGGGTGGATGGCTACACCTTC. This gives the protein CASSLLGVDGYTF. This rearrangement joins TRBV5-1 to TRBJ1-2; D is unresolved. The V gene lost 4 bases and the J gene lost 6 bases, with 13 bases spanning the gap. Germline CDR1 reads SGHRS; CDR2 reads YFSETQ. The CDR3 is made up of 13 amino acids.

This clonotype has only a few counts. The chain uses TRBV30 and TRBJ2-3; 7 nucleotides line up with TRBD1. From germline, CDR1 is GTSNPN and CDR2 SVGIG (reference sequence). V shed 2 bases, J shed 5 bases, and the junction held 10 bases outside the gene matches. This CDR3 spans 15 amino acids. The CDR3 loop is CAWSRPGGSLDTQYF. CDR3 in DNA: TGTGCCTGGAGTCGGCCAGGGGGTAGCTTAGATACGCAGTATTTT. The variable domain in full, with the rest retrieved from reference TRBV30 and TRBJ2-3, is SQTIHQWPATLVQPVGSPLSLECTVEGTSNPNLYWYRQAAGRGLQLLFYSVGIGQISSEVPQNLSASRPQDRQFILSSKKLLLSDSGFYLCAWSRPGGSLDTQYFGPGTRLTVL.

In its sample, this clonotype was seen many times. The chain combines TRBV5-1 with TRBJ2-1; D ambiguous. Trimming left V 3 bases short and J 5 bases short, with 9 bases between. The CDR3 is made up of 13 amino acids. The V gene's germline CDR1 is SGHRS and CDR2 YFSETQ. This CDR3 reads CASSSPLNNEQFF. The CDR3 DNA sequence: TGCGCCAGCAGCTCGCCTCTGAACAATGAGCAGTTCTTC. Looking up the rest from reference TRBV5-1 and TRBJ2-1 gives the full variable domain: KAGVTQTPRYLIKTRGQQVTLSCSPISGHRSVSWYQQTPGQGLQFLFEYFSETQRNKGNFPGRFSGRQFSNSRSEMNVSTLELGDSALYLCASSSPLNNEQFFGPGTRLTVL.

At least ten counts were recorded for this clonotype. The gene calls are TRBV11-1 and TRBJ2-3; possibly TRBD2 for D (6 bases). The CDR3 length is 15 residues. V lost 5 bases and J 0 bases, leaving 12 bases between the germline ends. Germline V gene lookup returns CDR1 SGHAT and CDR2 FQDESV (reference sequence). The CDR3 DNA is TGTGCCAGCAGCCGGGACTTATATAGCACAGATACGCAGTATTTT. Its translation is CASSRDLYSTDTQYF. Full variable domain (outside the CDR3, taken from reference TRBV11-1 and TRBJ2-3): EAEVAQSPRYKITEKSQAVAFWCDPISGHATLYWYRQILGQGPELLVQFQDESVVDDSQLPKDRFSAERLKGVDSTLKIQPAELGDSAMYLCASSRDLYSTDTQYFGPGTRLTVL.